This TCR beta chain was captured in a study of cytomegalovirus exposure and HLA in healthy donors. Study as a whole: Membership in the Caucasian-associated ancestry cluster was found for around 81% of nearly 400 genotyped donors.

Researchers ran the PCR with 60 Vbeta and 13 Jbeta primers. Sequencing used immunoSEQ multiplex PCR; TCRdb keeps in-frame clones, though not all of them. The sample records about 94,000 clones, 7.6% being singletons. Sequencing was performed on PBMCs. The sequence came from a man aged 50-59 years in good health and CMV-seronegative.

The DNA for the CDR3 is TGTGCCAGCAGTTCTAGACAGGGGGGTCAGCCCCAGCATTTT. Translation gives CASSSRQGGQPQHF. The chain recombines TRBV6-5 with TRBJ1-5, with 9 bases that match TRBD1. The CDR3 totals 14 residues. Germline V gives CDR1 MNHEY, CDR2 SVGAGI. With V trimmed by 4 bases and J by 6 bases, 4 bases remained unmatched.